A selection of T cell receptor beta chains follows, all from one sample in a study of CD8+CD57+ T cells in acquired aplastic anemia. MiXCR, applied by TCRdb to the reads, yields one record per CDR3 protein. Of about 160,000 distinct CDR3 sequences in the sample, 40% to 55% were seen once. Sample: sorted CD4+, CD8+, or CD8+CD57+ T cells (not recorded which) from PBMCs. The source of these receptors is a human donor with aplastic anemia. Both conserved end residues are part of each CDR3. A D gene is named only where the DNA matches it firmly. Clone size appears in some rows only: once, few, many, or a class for an expanded clone.

once	-	TRBV24-1	TRBJ1-1	CATSDGIF	TGTGCCACCAGTGACGGAATATTC
many	-	TRBV27	TRBJ1-1	CASSQGLLGRTEAFF	TGTGCCAGCAGTCAGGGACTTTTAGGGAGGACTGAAGCTTTCTTT
-	TRBD1	TRBV15	TRBJ2-7	CATRRQGEHEQYF	TGTGCCACCAGGAGACAGGGAGAGCACGAGCAGTACTTC
few	-	TRBV4-2	TRBJ1-4	CASARGATNEKLFF	TGTGCCAGCGCCCGGGGGGCAACTAATGAAAAACTGTTTTTT
-	-	TRBV10-3	TRBJ2-3	CAISPREKTHTDTQYF	TGTGCCATCAGCCCTAGGGAGAAAACGCACACAGATACGCAGTATTTT
many	-	TRBV11-2	TRBJ2-7	CASSLDRGPTYEQYF	TGTGCCAGCAGCTTAGATCGGGGACCCACCTACGAGCAGTACTTC
few	-	TRBV29-1	TRBJ2-7	CSVRSPYEQYF	TGCAGCGTTCGTAGCCCCTACGAGCAGTACTTC
-	TRBD1	TRBV19	TRBJ1-4	CASSKMGQGTKKLFF	TGTGCCAGTAGTAAAATGGGACAGGGGACTAAAAAACTGTTTTTT
-	TRBD2	TRBV18	TRBJ2-2	CASSPPGLAGTNTGELFF	TGTGCCAGCTCACCACCCGGGCTAGCGGGGACGAACACCGGGGAGCTGTTTTTT
many	-	TRBV24-1	TRBJ2-1	CATSDFSPINLNEQFF	TGTGCCACCAGTGATTTTTCACCCATTAACCTCAATGAGCAGTTCTTC
-	-	TRBV3-1	TRBJ2-2	CASSQDGGNGNGELFF	TGTGCCAGCAGCCAAGATGGGGGGAATGGGAACGGGGAGCTGTTTTTT
many	-	TRBV7-2	TRBJ1-2	CASSLGTEYGYTF	TGTGCCAGCAGCTTAGGCACGGAGTATGGCTACACCTTC
-	-	TRBV5-6	TRBJ2-6	CASSLGQGQLSGANVLTF	TGTGCCAGCAGCTTAGGGCAGGGCCAACTCTCTGGGGCCAACGTCCTGACTTTC
-	-	TRBV2	TRBJ1-3	CASSEGQNSGNTIYF	TGTGCCAGCAGTGAAGGGCAAAACTCTGGAAACACCATATATTTT
many	-	TRBV4-3	TRBJ2-3	CASKKGGSATDTQYF	TGCGCCAGCAAAAAGGGGGGATCCGCCACAGATACGCAGTATTTT
few	-	TRBV24-1	TRBJ1-2	CATTGRLNYGYTF	TGTGCCACCACTGGACGGCTGAACTATGGCTACACCTTC
-	TRBD2	TRBV7-8	TRBJ2-4	CASRTSGSGKNIQYF	TGTGCCAGCAGAACTAGCGGGAGTGGCAAAAACATTCAGTACTTC
once	-	TRBV5-4	TRBJ1-4	CASSSRPGALNEKLFF	TGTGCCAGCAGCTCGCGCCCAGGAGCCCTAAATGAAAAACTGTTTTTT
-	TRBD1	TRBV7-2	TRBJ1-5	CASSLRTGSKQPQHF	TGTGCCAGCAGCTTACGGACAGGGAGCAAGCAGCCCCAACATTTT
-	-	TRBV19	TRBJ1-6	CASSVDRITPLHF	TGTGCCAGTAGTGTTGACAGGATTACACCCCTCCACTTT
many	-	TRBV6-1	TRBJ2-6	CASSPSGKSGANVLTF	TGTGCCAGCAGTCCGTCAGGGAAGTCCGGGGCCAACGTCCTGACTTTC
-	-	TRBV10-3	TRBJ2-1	CAISEVQGESDEQFF	TGTGCCATCAGTGAAGTTCAGGGAGAATCGGATGAGCAGTTCTTC
few	-	TRBV6-2/TRBV6-3	TRBJ1-2	CASTPGGSFNYGYTF	TGTGCCAGCACCCCGGGGGGGAGCTTCAACTATGGCTACACCTTC
few	-	TRBV10-2	TRBJ1-2	CASSETQGYGYTF	TGCGCCAGCAGTGAGACCCAGGGTTACGGCTACACCTTC
-	TRBD2	TRBV29-1	TRBJ2-5	CSYSRGTSLRETQYF	TGCAGTTACTCGAGAGGGACTAGTCTCAGAGAGACCCAGTACTTC
-	-	TRBV6-5	TRBJ1-1	CASSYSRSNTEAFF	TGTGCCAGCAGTTACTCGAGGAGTAACACTGAAGCTTTCTTT
-	-	TRBV19	TRBJ2-4	CASSPWEDSNIQYF	TGTGCCAGTAGCCCGTGGGAGGATTCGAACATTCAGTACTTC
once	-	TRBV6-5	TRBJ2-7	CASSYNRDTAYEQYF	TGTGCCAGCAGTTACAATCGGGACACTGCCTACGAGCAGTACTTC
-	-	TRBV10-3	TRBJ2-7	CASRADRGGRSYEQYF	TGTGCCAGCAGAGCCGACAGGGGAGGGCGCTCCTACGAGCAGTACTTC
few	TRBD2	TRBV24-1	TRBJ2-7	CATRIGGVAPYEQYF	TGTGCCACCCGGATCGGGGGGGTCGCCCCTTACGAGCAGTACTTC
once	-	TRBV3-1	TRBJ2-1	CASSQEGERSGQFF	TGTGCCAGCAGCCAAGAGGGGGAACGGAGCGGGCAGTTCTTC
-	-	TRBV10-3	TRBJ2-7	CASQEGHEQYF	TGTGCCTCCCAGGAGGGCCACGAGCAGTACTTC
-	-	TRBV24-1	TRBJ2-5	CATSDPLAGSETQYF	TGTGCCACCAGTGATCCCTTGGCGGGGTCAGAGACCCAGTACTTC
-	TRBD1	TRBV29-1	TRBJ2-7	CSVERASGQGIEQYF	TGCAGCGTTGAGCGCGCTTCGGGACAGGGAATCGAGCAGTACTTC
-	-	TRBV2	TRBJ1-6	CASSPGAYNSPLHF	TGTGCCAGCAGTCCGGGTGCCTATAATTCACCCCTCCACTTT
-	-	TRBV11-2	TRBJ2-1	CASSTRTSSYEQFF	TGTGCCAGCAGCACAAGGACGTCCTCCTACGAGCAGTTCTTC
-	TRBD1	TRBV7-9	TRBJ1-5	CASSLTGGNQPQHF	TGTGCCAGCAGCTTAACAGGGGGCAATCAGCCCCAGCATTTT
-	-	TRBV27	TRBJ2-2	CASSLHPGELFF	TGTGCCAGCAGTCTCCATCCCGGGGAGCTGTTTTTT
many	-	TRBV7-2	TRBJ1-1	CASSLALGVDTEAFF	TGTGCCAGCAGCTTAGCTCTTGGGGTGGACACTGAAGCTTTCTTT
-	TRBD1	TRBV5-1	TRBJ1-6	CASSLAVTGDSPLHF	TGCGCCAGCAGCTTGGCCGTGACAGGGGATTCACCCCTCCACTTT
-	TRBD1	TRBV20-1	TRBJ1-2	CSAPGTGEHYGYTF	TGCAGTGCTCCCGGGACAGGGGAACACTATGGCTACACCTTC
once	-	TRBV7-2	TRBJ2-5	CASSSTGGGGRAETQYF	TGTGCCAGCAGCTCGACAGGGGGCGGCGGGAGGGCTGAGACCCAGTACTTC
many	TRBD1	TRBV20-1	TRBJ1-6	CSARDRGAYNSPLHF	TGCAGTGCTCGGGACAGGGGCGCCTATAATTCACCCCTCCACTTT
few	-	TRBV20-1	TRBJ1-1	CSASQAGAEAFF	TGCAGTGCTAGTCAGGCGGGGGCTGAAGCTTTCTTT
few	TRBD1	TRBV10-3	TRBJ2-3	CATRDSTSTDTQYF	TGTGCCACGAGGGACAGTACTAGCACAGATACGCAGTATTTT
-	TRBD2	TRBV24-1	TRBJ2-1	CATSGIAGGYNEQFF	TGTGCCACCAGTGGCATAGCGGGAGGCTACAATGAGCAGTTCTTC
many	-	TRBV9	TRBJ2-2	CASTLNTGELFF	TGTGCCAGCACGTTGAACACCGGGGAGCTGTTTTTT
-	TRBD1	TRBV5-1	TRBJ2-3	CASSLPGTGSTDTQYF	TGCGCCAGCAGCTTGCCCGGGACAGGCAGCACAGATACGCAGTATTTT
few	TRBD1	TRBV19	TRBJ1-6	CASSIDRGYSPLHF	TGTGCCAGTAGTATAGACAGGGGGTATTCACCCCTCCACTTT
many	-	TRBV5-1	TRBJ2-1	CASSLGGGPSSYNEQFF	TGCGCCAGCAGCTTGGGTGGAGGGCCCAGCTCCTACAATGAGCAGTTCTTC
few	-	TRBV12-5	TRBJ2-1	CASGFGLSSYNEQLF	TGTGCTAGTGGCTTCGGGTTGAGCTCCTACAATGAGCAGCTCTTC
-	-	TRBV7-6	TRBJ2-7	CASSFSWGEQYF	TGTGCCAGCAGCTTCTCATGGGGCGAGCAGTACTTC
-	-	TRBV29-1	TRBJ1-1	CSVRVGGDTEAFF	TGCAGCGTTCGGGTAGGGGGAGACACTGAAGCTTTCTTT
-	-	TRBV6-2/TRBV6-3	TRBJ2-1	CASSYPPWLSSYNEQFF	TGTGCCAGCAGTTACCCCCCGTGGCTAAGCTCCTACAATGAGCAGTTCTTC
many	-	TRBV20-1	TRBJ2-7	CSARWGGAQSYEQYF	TGCAGTGCTAGATGGGGCGGGGCCCAATCCTACGAGCAGTACTTC
many	-	TRBV15	TRBJ1-1	CATSRDASGGPEAFF	TGTGCCACCAGCAGAGACGCTTCCGGGGGACCTGAAGCTTTCTTT
-	-	TRBV19	TRBJ1-4	CASSIPDTEKLFF	TGTGCCAGTAGTATCCCAGATACGGAAAAACTGTTTTTT
-	TRBD1	TRBV20-1	TRBJ2-3	CSAREGQARDTQYF	TGCAGTGCTAGAGAGGGACAGGCCAGGGATACGCAGTATTTT
-	-	TRBV2	TRBJ1-2	CASSIQGDYGYTF	TGTGCCAGCAGTATCCAGGGTGATTATGGCTACACCTTC